These T cell receptor beta chains were read from a single sample in a study of identical twins. MiXCR, run by TCRdb on the 5' RACE reads, gives a single entry per CDR3 protein. The table includes 600,000 to 850,000 distinct CDR3 sequences, 18% detected once. In addition, the sample was reused for a study of T cells expressing NK-cell markers.

Material for sequencing was PBMCs. Source of these receptors: a woman aged 18-29 years in good health. The CDR3 runs from the conserved cysteine through the conserved F or W. D genes are given only for firm matches. Clone size is stated in some rows and not others, as once, few, many or a class when expanded.

V	length	J	size	D	CDR3	DNA
TRBV9	15	TRBJ2-1	-	-	CASSVGDIPYNEQFF	TGTGCCAGCAGCGTAGGGGATATCCCCTACAATGAGCAGTTCTTC
TRBV6-4	15	TRBJ2-3	many	TRBD2	CASSDSSGGPDTQYF	TGTGCCAGCAGTGACTCTAGCGGGGGGCCAGATACGCAGTATTTT
TRBV6-2/TRBV6-3	13	TRBJ1-5	-	-	CASHGQNNQPQHF	TGTGCCAGCCATGGACAGAACAATCAGCCCCAGCATTTT
TRBV6-6	11	TRBJ2-7	-	-	CASSHRTEQYF	TGTGCCAGCAGTCACCGGACGGAGCAGTACTTC
TRBV12-3/TRBV12-4	11	TRBJ2-1	-	-	CASSIDVEQFF	TGTGCCAGCAGCATAGACGTTGAGCAGTTCTTC
TRBV4-3	15	TRBJ2-1	many	TRBD2	CASSHVAGTYNEQFF	TGCGCCAGCAGCCATGTAGCGGGAACCTACAATGAGCAGTTCTTC
TRBV5-1	13	TRBJ2-4	-	-	CASSLERGDIQYF	TGCGCCAGCAGTCTGGAGAGGGGTGACATTCAGTACTTC
TRBV24-1	13	TRBJ2-1	few	TRBD2	CATSDGGRGEQFF	TGTGCCACCAGTGATGGTGGGAGGGGTGAGCAGTTCTTC
TRBV5-1	15	TRBJ2-7	many	TRBD1	CASSPGWTGPTEQYF	TGCGCCAGCAGCCCCGGTTGGACAGGGCCTACCGAGCAGTACTTC
TRBV5-1	14	TRBJ2-1	-	TRBD1	CASTWAGGYNEQFF	TGCGCCAGCACCTGGGCAGGGGGCTACAATGAGCAGTTCTTC
TRBV27	14	TRBJ1-2	-	-	CASRLKGVVGGYTF	TGTGCCAGCAGACTTAAAGGGGTAGTCGGTGGCTACACCTTC
TRBV9	14	TRBJ2-1	few	-	CASGQKGISYEQFF	TGTGCCAGCGGTCAAAAGGGCATCTCGTATGAGCAGTTCTTC
TRBV20-1	15	TRBJ2-3	-	TRBD2	CSATLAGLTTDTQYF	TGCAGTGCTACTCTAGCGGGTCTCACCACAGATACGCAGTATTTT
TRBV27	16	TRBJ2-7	-	TRBD1	CASSSALDRGMHEQYF	TGTGCCAGCAGTTCCGCCCTCGACAGGGGGATGCACGAGCAGTACTTC
TRBV20-1	13	TRBJ1-1	-	-	CSALMVVNTEAFF	TGCAGTGCTCTGATGGTAGTTAACACTGAAGCTTTCTTT
TRBV27	13	TRBJ2-1	-	TRBD2	CASSFRTRDEQFF	TGTGCCAGCAGTTTTCGGACTAGAGATGAGCAGTTCTTC
TRBV9	14	TRBJ2-2	-	-	CASSVEGYTGELFF	TGTGCCAGCAGCGTAGAAGGCTACACCGGGGAGCTGTTTTTT
TRBV7-6	14	TRBJ2-3	-	-	CASSLQGEANTQYF	TGTGCCAGCAGCCTCCAGGGGGAGGCGAATACGCAGTATTTT
TRBV6-1	15	TRBJ2-7	-	TRBD1	CASTPSGTGIYEQYF	TGTGCCAGCACCCCCTCTGGGACAGGGATCTACGAGCAGTACTTC
TRBV7-2	17	TRBJ2-3	-	TRBD2	CASSLIPSTSATDTQYF	TGTGCCAGCAGCTTAATACCCTCGACTAGCGCCACAGATACGCAGTATTTT
TRBV9	13	TRBJ2-7	few	-	CASSVESSTEQYF	TGTGCCAGCAGCGTAGAGAGTAGTACCGAGCAGTACTTC
TRBV6-1	14	TRBJ2-1	-	TRBD2	CASSEAGGRGEQFF	TGTGCCAGCAGTGAGGCGGGAGGGCGGGGTGAGCAGTTCTTC
TRBV2	16	TRBJ2-2	-	TRBD2	CASPITSGSNTGELFF	TGTGCCAGCCCCATTACTAGCGGATCGAACACCGGGGAGCTGTTTTTT
TRBV12-3/TRBV12-4	20	TRBJ2-2	-	-	CASSYNPRGRTLLNTGELFF	TGTGCCAGCAGTTACAACCCAAGGGGCCGGACTCTATTGAACACCGGGGAGCTGTTTTTT
TRBV7-9	16	TRBJ2-5	-	TRBD2	CASSHRLAGLQETQYF	TGTGCCAGCAGCCATCGACTAGCGGGACTTCAAGAGACCCAGTACTTC
TRBV6-1	16	TRBJ2-3	few	TRBD2	CASSTRTSGLTDTQYF	TGTGCCAGCAGTACCCGGACTAGCGGGCTCACAGATACGCAGTATTTT
TRBV20-1	10	TRBJ2-7	-	-	CPESGYEQYF	TGCCCGGAAAGTGGATACGAGCAGTACTTC
TRBV19	15	TRBJ2-2	-	-	CASSIRLATTGELFF	TGTGCCAGTAGTATACGTCTAGCTACCACCGGGGAGCTGTTTTTT
TRBV5-6	15	TRBJ1-6	-	-	CASSLRQAFNSPLHF	TGTGCCAGCAGCTTGCGTCAGGCGTTTAATTCACCCCTCCACTTT